These 29 T cell receptor beta chains were sequenced from one sample in a study of blood T cell repertoires in COVID-19. Assay: immunoSEQ multiplex PCR; the TCRdb copy retains only in-frame clones and omits some. This table has about 430,000 clones, 70% to 90% appearing once. The sequenced material came from PBMCs or T cells enriched from blood (not recorded which). The receptor set was obtained from a woman in her late teens or twenties who had been exposed to COVID-19.

The gene calls are TRBV28 and TRBJ1-5; 7 bases match TRBD1. Per germline, CDR1 MDHEN and CDR2 SYDVKM. This CDR3 contains 17 residues. J lost 3 bases, V lost 4 bases, and 12 bases had no gene match. The CDR3 DNA is TGTGCCAGCAGTTCAATACTAGTGACAGGGCTCAATCAGCCCCAGCATTTT. Translation gives CASSSILVTGLNQPQHF.

The chain uses TRBV7-8 and TRBJ2-5, with 8 bases lining up with TRBD2. J gave up 1 base and V 7 bases, and 5 bases lay outside the gene matches. Germline CDR1 is SGHVS and CDR2 is FQNEAQ. The CDR3 covers 14 residues. CDR3 protein: CASTQRETQETQYF. The CDR3 region has the DNA TGTGCCAGCACCCAGCGGGAGACCCAAGAGACCCAGTACTTC.

The chain links TRBV6-5 to TRBJ1-1, with D maybe TRBD1 (5 bases). Per the germline V gene, CDR1 is MNHEY and CDR2 is SVGAGI. The CDR3 is 14 residues long. V gave up 5 bases and J gave up 0 bases, with 10 bases separating them. The chain's CDR3 is CASSMTAMNTEAFF. As DNA, the CDR3 is TGTGCCAGCAGTATGACAGCGATGAACACTGAAGCTTTCTTT.

The chain links TRBV9 to TRBJ2-7; D is possibly TRBD1 (6 bases). The CDR3 covers 13 residues. Between the trimmed V and J ends, which lost 3 bases and 3 bases, there was a span of 10 bases. CDR1 is SGDLS, CDR2 YYNGEE, per germline. The CDR3 DNA follows: TGTGCCAGCAGCGCTGGACAGCACTACGAGCAGTACTTC. Protein sequence: CASSAGQHYEQYF.

The chain is built from TRBV7-9 and TRBJ2-2, with TRBD1 identical over 7 bases. This CDR3 is 16 amino acids long. With 3 bases clipped from V and 4 bases from J, the junction kept 8 bases outside the gene matches. The germline CDR1 and CDR2 sequences are SEHNR and FQNEAQ (reference sequence). The CDR3 spells CASSFTGERSTGELFF. The CDR3 DNA sequence: TGTGCCAGCAGCTTCACAGGGGAAAGGAGCACCGGGGAGCTGTTTTTT.

This chain uses TRBV6-5 with TRBJ2-7; 10 bases line up with TRBD2. The germline V gene encodes CDR1 MNHEY and CDR2 SVGAGI. V gave up 5 bases and J gave up 3 bases; unmatched junction bases: 4. The CDR3 is made up of 14 amino acids. The DNA of the CDR3 is TGTGCCAGCAGTCCCAGGACTAGCGGCTACGAGCAGTACTTC. Protein sequence: CASSPRTSGYEQYF.

The chain couples TRBV9 to TRBJ2-3; 14 nucleotides match TRBD2. Germline trimming cut 3 bases from V and 0 bases from J; bases unmatched to any gene: 6. Germline assignment: CDR1 SGDLS and CDR2 YYNGEE. This CDR3 has 18 amino acids. As DNA, the CDR3 is TGTGCCAGCAGCGCGGGACTAGCGGGGGATCCTAGCACAGATACGCAGTATTTT. Its translation is CASSAGLAGDPSTDTQYF.

The CDR3 reads CASSFGTGRNNEQFF. The CDR3 nucleotides are TGTGCCAGCAGCTTCGGGACAGGGAGGAACAATGAGCAGTTCTTC. This chain connects TRBV7-2 to TRBJ2-1; 9 positions match TRBD1. The CDR3 length is 15 residues. Germline-derived CDR1 and CDR2 are SGHTA and FQGNSA. Trimming at V came to 3 bases and at J to 5 bases, leaving 5 bases not matched to a gene. Full variable domain (remainder filled in from reference TRBV7-2 and TRBJ2-1): GAGVSQSPSNKVTEKGKDVELRCDPISGHTALYWYRQSLGQGLEFLIYFQGNSAPDKSGLPSDRFSAERTGGSVSTLTIQRTQQEDSAVYLCASSFGTGRNNEQFFGPGTRLTVL.

J is TRBJ2-5 and V is TRBV24-1; D possibly corresponds to TRBD2 (6 bases). The V end was cut by 3 bases, the J end by 0 bases, with 7 bases between. The CDR3 totals 14 residues. Germline V gene sequence: CDR1 KGHDR, CDR2 SFDVKD. In DNA form, the CDR3 reads TGTGCCACCAGTGATCGGGGGTACCAAGAGACCCAGTACTTC. This sequence encodes CATSDRGYQETQYF.

The CDR3 here is CAWSMIGTEAFF. CDR3 bases: TGTGCCTGGAGCATGATCGGGACTGAAGCTTTCTTT. This chain connects TRBV30 to TRBJ1-1; D is uncertain. This CDR3 contains 12 residues. V shed 3 bases and J shed 5 bases, with 10 bases lying between them. Per germline, CDR1 GTSNPN and CDR2 SVGIG (reference sequence). The whole variable domain, filled in from reference TRBV30 and TRBJ1-1, reads SQTIHQWPATLVQPVGSPLSLECTVEGTSNPNLYWYRQAAGRGLQLLFYSVGIGQISSEVPQNLSASRPQDRQFILSSKKLLLSDSGFYLCAWSMIGTEAFFGQGTRLTVV.

The V gene is TRBV3-1 (or the pseudogene TRBV3-2), the J gene TRBJ2-3; 9 nucleotides line up with TRBD1. The CDR3 has 15 amino acids. Germline CDR1 reads LGHDT; CDR2 reads YNNKEL (reference sequence). Trimming took 1 base from V and 1 from J; bases not matched to a gene: 0. The CDR3 sequence is CASSQGTGGTDTQYF. In DNA, the CDR3 is TGTGCCAGCAGCCAAGGGACAGGGGGCACAGATACGCAGTATTTT.

This chain connects TRBV5-3 to TRBJ2-7, with 7 bases identical to TRBD1. TRBV5-3 is placed among ORFs of uncertain function. The CDR3 contains 15 residues. V lost 0 bases and J lost 2; bases outside the gene matches: 5. The CDR3 DNA reads TGTGCCAGAAGCTTGGCACAGGGGCATACCTACGAGCAGTACTTC. Amino acids: CARSLAQGHTYEQYF.

The gene calls are TRBV7-9 and TRBJ2-7; unclear D gene. CDR1 SEHNR and CDR2 FQNEAQ come from the germline V gene (reference sequence). Between the trimmed V and J ends, which lost 8 bases and 6 bases, there was a span of 17 bases. The CDR3 is made up of 13 amino acids. The DNA for the CDR3 is TGTGCCAGCGATCCCGAACATCAGGCCGAGCAGTACTTC. This gives the protein CASDPEHQAEQYF.

The rearrangement uses TRBV12-3 or TRBV12-4 and TRBJ1-2; 8 nucleotides align to TRBD1. The CDR3 is 13 amino acids. J lost 7 bases, V lost 5 bases, and 6 bases had no gene match. The CDR3 is CASSEDRGRGYTF. DNA for the CDR3: TGTGCCAGCAGTGAAGACAGGGGACGTGGCTACACCTTC.

The chain carries TRBV19 and TRBJ1-2, with a weak D call TRBD1 (5 bases). The CDR3 extends over 14 amino acids. The V end was cut by 0 bases, the J end by 2 bases, with 7 bases between. The V gene's germline CDR1 is LNHDA and CDR2 SQIVND (reference sequence). The CDR3 loop reads CASSIEGQNYGYTF. Here the CDR3 DNA reads TGTGCCAGTAGTATAGAGGGGCAGAACTATGGCTACACCTTC.

The count of this clone is one. The V call is TRBV5-6, the J call TRBJ1-1, with 8 nucleotides matching TRBD1. The germline CDR1 and CDR2 sequences are SGHDT and YYEEEE. Trimming took 3 bases from V and 0 from J; bases not matched to a gene: 1. The CDR3 is made up of 14 amino acids. The CDR3 is CASSSQGVNTEAFF. Here the CDR3 DNA reads TGTGCCAGCAGCTCACAGGGGGTGAACACTGAAGCTTTCTTT.

The chain carries TRBV27 and TRBJ1-4, with TRBD1 matching 12 bases. CDR3 length: 16 residues. Per germline, CDR1 MNHEY and CDR2 SMNVEV (reference sequence). With 11 bases clipped from V and 10 bases from J, the junction kept 17 bases outside the gene matches. The CDR3: CAGLPGQGARRSKLFF. DNA of the CDR3: TGTGCCGGACTACCGGGACAGGGGGCGCGGCGGTCAAAACTGTTTTTT.

V usage is TRBV5-1 and J usage is TRBJ2-1, with 7 bases aligning to TRBD2. The CDR3 covers 20 residues. Unmatched junction bases numbered 21, after V lost 1 base and J lost 5 bases. CDR1 SGHRS and CDR2 YFSETQ come from the germline V gene. This CDR3 reads CASSLFGSRDYETADNEQFF. CDR3 coding DNA: TGCGCCAGCAGCTTGTTTGGGAGCCGGGACTACGAAACCGCCGACAATGAGCAGTTCTTC.

The CDR3 bases are TGCGCCAGCAGCTTGCTGCCGGGACTAGCGGGAGCCCCCGAGCAGTACTTC. As protein: CASSLLPGLAGAPEQYF. The V call is TRBV5-1, the J call TRBJ2-7; 14 positions agree with TRBD2. V dropped 1 base and J dropped 6; count of bases not matched to a gene: 9. The CDR3 extends over 17 amino acids. Germline CDR1 SGHRS, CDR2 YFSETQ. Full variable domain (outside the CDR3, taken from reference TRBV5-1 and TRBJ2-7): KAGVTQTPRYLIKTRGQQVTLSCSPISGHRSVSWYQQTPGQGLQFLFEYFSETQRNKGNFPGRFSGRQFSNSRSEMNVSTLELGDSALYLCASSLLPGLAGAPEQYFGPGTRLTVT.

This clone has a single count. This chain connects TRBV9 to TRBJ2-1, with TRBD2 matching 11 bases. CDR1 SGDLS and CDR2 YYNGEE come from the germline V gene. The V segment lost 0 bases and the J segment 5 bases; nucleotides outside the gene matches: 7. The CDR3 has 17 residues. CDR3 DNA sequence: TGTGCCAGCAGCGTAGGTACTAGCGGGGGCCCCAACAATGAGCAGTTCTTC. Residues: CASSVGTSGGPNNEQFF.

The J gene is TRBJ1-6, the V gene TRBV11-2; 9 bases match TRBD1. The germline V gene has CDR1 SGHAT and CDR2 FQNNGV. The V segment lost 5 bases and the J segment 3 bases; nucleotides outside the gene matches: 11. The CDR3 has 18 amino acids. As DNA, the CDR3 is TGTGCCAGCAGCCCCGGGACAGGGCCCCTCCGCTATAATTCACCCCTCCACTTT. Protein sequence: CASSPGTGPLRYNSPLHF.

This rearrangement joins TRBV4-1 to TRBJ2-7; D not resolved. CDR1 MGHRA and CDR2 YSYEKL come from the germline V gene. The CDR3 runs to 16 residues. V lost 0 bases to trimming and J lost 0 bases, with 12 bases between them. In nucleotides, the CDR3 is TGCGCCAGCAGCCAAGAGAAGACACTGAGCTCCTACGAGCAGTACTTC. It is translated as CASSQEKTLSSYEQYF.

The chain combines TRBV6-1 with TRBJ1-1; D not certain. Per the germline V gene, CDR1 is MNHNS and CDR2 is SASEGT. The length of the CDR3 is 13 residues. The ends were cut back, 3 bases at V and 10 bases at J, with 15 bases in the middle. The CDR3 here is CASSEEGGFRAFF. CDR3 coding DNA: TGTGCCAGCAGTGAGGAGGGAGGGTTCAGAGCTTTCTTT.

In its sample, this clone was seen a few times. This sequence joins TRBV28 and TRBJ1-1, with TRBD1 matching over 10 bases. The V gene end was trimmed by 7 bases and the J gene end by 1 base; junction bases not matched to a gene: 6. This CDR3 has 15 amino acids. CDR1 is MDHEN and CDR2 is SYDVKM in the germline V gene. As DNA, the CDR3 is TGTGCCAGCACCACGACAGGGGGCGGGAACACTGAAGCTTTCTTT. Translated: CASTTTGGGNTEAFF.

This clone has only one observation. This chain joins TRBV14 and TRBJ2-7, with 7 bases aligning to TRBD1. CDR1 is SGHDN, CDR2 FVKESK, per germline. With 2 bases clipped from V and 4 bases from J, the junction kept 8 bases outside the gene matches. The CDR3 covers 15 residues. CDR3 loop: CASSQLRQGTYEQYF. DNA of the CDR3: TGTGCCAGCAGCCAACTACGACAGGGAACTTACGAGCAGTACTTC. Full variable domain (outside the CDR3, taken from reference TRBV14 and TRBJ2-7): EAGVTQFPSHSVIEKGQTVTLRCDPISGHDNLYWYRRVMGKEIKFLLHFVKESKQDESGMPNNRFLAERTGGTYSTLKVQPAELEDSGVYFCASSQLRQGTYEQYFGPGTRLTVT.

J is TRBJ1-5 and V is TRBV6-5; 7 positions agree with TRBD1. The junction had 6 bases not matched to a gene; V was cut back by 6 bases and J by 1 base. The germline V gene encodes CDR1 MNHEY and CDR2 SVGAGI. The length of the CDR3 is 15 residues. The chain's CDR3 is CASRPTRGSNQPQHF. CDR3 in DNA: TGTGCCAGCAGACCAACCAGGGGGAGCAATCAGCCCCAGCATTTT.

This chain joins TRBV3-1 (or the pseudogene TRBV3-2) and TRBJ2-7; D gene uncertain. V was cut by 5 bases and J by 2 bases, with 7 bases left in between. CDR1 is LGHDT, CDR2 YNNKEL, per germline (reference sequence). The CDR3 sequence is 12 residues long. The CDR3 bases are TGTGCCAGCAGCAATCTTGCCTACGAGCAGTACTTC. It yields the protein CASSNLAYEQYF.

The chain couples TRBV10-3 to TRBJ1-1; D not certain. Germline V lookup: CDR1 ENHRY, CDR2 SYGVKD. CDR3 length equals 15 residues. The V and J ends lost 0 bases and 2 bases respectively, with 10 bases between them. CDR3 in DNA: TGTGCCATCAGTGAGTCTGGGCAGGCCAACACTGAAGCTTTCTTT. Its protein is CAISESGQANTEAFF.

The chain is built from TRBV4-3 and TRBJ2-2, with 9 bases matching TRBD2. CDR3 length: 22 amino acids. Germline CDR1 is LGHNA and CDR2 is YSLEER. The V and J ends lost 4 bases and 6 bases, in that order; junction bases with no gene match: 27. The CDR3 nucleotides read TGCGCCAGCAGCCGGATTATTAGCGGGGGTGAACAGTCCCCTTGGGTGGCCGGGGAGCTGTTTTTT. Its translation: CASSRIISGGEQSPWVAGELFF.